This TCR beta chain was observed in a study of CD8+ T cells in alopecia areata. As for the study in general: Treatment of the treated patients consisted of oral tofacitinib, 5 to 10 mg twice daily.

Sequencing templates came from extracted RNA that was reverse transcribed into cDNA. Clones were sequenced by immunoSEQ multiplex PCR, and TCRdb holds only the in-frame ones, with some missing. The sample has under 350,000 clones; 55% to 75% are singletons. Deletions cut 4 bases from V and 6 bases from J, with 6 bases between. The CDR3 spans 12 residues. From germline, CDR1 is MNHNS and CDR2 SASEGT. Treatment: oral pan-JAK inhibitor, 5-10 mg twice daily. The receptor was isolated from a human donor with alopecia areata. This chain connects TRBV6-1 to TRBJ1-4; D remains ambiguous. The sequencing here drew on CD4+ T cells sorted from blood, taken at week 24, from a patient treated with tofacitinib. The chain's CDR3 is CASSVNDEKLFF. CDR3 coding DNA: TGTGCCAGCAGTGTAAACGATGAAAAACTGTTTTTT.